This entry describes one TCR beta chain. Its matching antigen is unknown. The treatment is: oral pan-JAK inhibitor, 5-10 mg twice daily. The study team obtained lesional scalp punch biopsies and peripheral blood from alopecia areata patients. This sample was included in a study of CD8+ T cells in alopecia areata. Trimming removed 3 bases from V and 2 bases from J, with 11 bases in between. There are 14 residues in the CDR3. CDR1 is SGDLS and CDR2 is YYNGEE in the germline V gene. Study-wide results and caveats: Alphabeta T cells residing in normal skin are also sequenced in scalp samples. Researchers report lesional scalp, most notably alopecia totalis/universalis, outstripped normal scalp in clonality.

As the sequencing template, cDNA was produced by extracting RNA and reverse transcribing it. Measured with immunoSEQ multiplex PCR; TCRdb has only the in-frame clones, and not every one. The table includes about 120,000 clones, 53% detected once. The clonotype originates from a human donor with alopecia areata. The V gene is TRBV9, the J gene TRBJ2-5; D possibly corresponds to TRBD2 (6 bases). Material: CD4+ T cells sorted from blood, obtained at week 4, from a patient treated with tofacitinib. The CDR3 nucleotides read TGTGCCAGCAGCGAAGGACGGGGGCAAGAGACCCAGTACTTC. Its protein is CASSEGRGQETQYF. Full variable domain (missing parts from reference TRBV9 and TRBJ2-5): DSGVTQTPKHLITATGQRVTLRCSPRSGDLSVYWYQQSLDQGLQFLIQYYNGEERAKGNILERFSAQQFPDLHSELNLSSLELGDSALYFCASSEGRGQETQYFGPGTRLLVL.